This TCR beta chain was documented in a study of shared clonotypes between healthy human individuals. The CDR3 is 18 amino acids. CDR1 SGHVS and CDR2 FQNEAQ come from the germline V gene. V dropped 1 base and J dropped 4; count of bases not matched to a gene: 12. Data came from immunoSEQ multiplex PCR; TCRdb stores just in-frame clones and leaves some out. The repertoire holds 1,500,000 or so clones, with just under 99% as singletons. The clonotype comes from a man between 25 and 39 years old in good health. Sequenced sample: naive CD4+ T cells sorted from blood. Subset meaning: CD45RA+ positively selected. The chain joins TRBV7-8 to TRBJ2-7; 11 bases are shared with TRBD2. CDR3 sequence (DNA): TGTGCCAGCAGCTTAGAATCCCGGCTAGCGGGAGGAGGTTACGAGCAGTACTTC. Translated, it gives CASSLESRLAGGGYEQYF.